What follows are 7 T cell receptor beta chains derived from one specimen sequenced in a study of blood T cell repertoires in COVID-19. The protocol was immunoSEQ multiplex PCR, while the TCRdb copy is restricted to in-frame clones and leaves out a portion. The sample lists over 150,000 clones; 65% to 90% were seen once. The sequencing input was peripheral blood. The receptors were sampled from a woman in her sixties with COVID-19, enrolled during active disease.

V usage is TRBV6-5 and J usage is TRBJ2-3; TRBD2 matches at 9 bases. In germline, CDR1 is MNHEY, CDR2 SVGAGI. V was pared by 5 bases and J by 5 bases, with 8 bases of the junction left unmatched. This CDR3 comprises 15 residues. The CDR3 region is CASSPIAGVLDTQYF. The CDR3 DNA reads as TGTGCCAGCAGTCCTATAGCGGGGGTTCTAGATACGCAGTATTTT.

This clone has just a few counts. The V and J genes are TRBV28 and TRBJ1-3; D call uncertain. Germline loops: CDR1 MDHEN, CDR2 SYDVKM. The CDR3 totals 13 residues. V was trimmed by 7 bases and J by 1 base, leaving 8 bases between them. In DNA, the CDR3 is TGTGCCAGCACCGTACGGTCTGGAAACACCATATATTTT. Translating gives CASTVRSGNTIYF.

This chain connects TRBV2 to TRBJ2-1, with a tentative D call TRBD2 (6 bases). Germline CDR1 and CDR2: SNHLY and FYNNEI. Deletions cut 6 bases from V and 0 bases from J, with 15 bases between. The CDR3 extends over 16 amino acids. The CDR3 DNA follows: TGTGCCAGCAGGGAGGGGCAGGCTAGCTCCTACAATGAGCAGTTCTTC. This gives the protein CASREGQASSYNEQFF.

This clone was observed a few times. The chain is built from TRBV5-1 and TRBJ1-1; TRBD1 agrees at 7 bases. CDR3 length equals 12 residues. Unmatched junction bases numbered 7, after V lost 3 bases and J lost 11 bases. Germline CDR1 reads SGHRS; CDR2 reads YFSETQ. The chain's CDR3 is CASSWDSSRAFF. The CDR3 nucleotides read TGCGCCAGCAGCTGGGACAGTAGTAGGGCTTTCTTT.

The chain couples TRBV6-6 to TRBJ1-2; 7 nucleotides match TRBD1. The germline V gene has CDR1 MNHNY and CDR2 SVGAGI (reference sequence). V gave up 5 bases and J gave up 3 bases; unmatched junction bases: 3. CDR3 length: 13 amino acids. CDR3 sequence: CASSPTGDYGYTF. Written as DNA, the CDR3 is TGTGCCAGCAGTCCTACAGGGGACTATGGCTACACCTTC.

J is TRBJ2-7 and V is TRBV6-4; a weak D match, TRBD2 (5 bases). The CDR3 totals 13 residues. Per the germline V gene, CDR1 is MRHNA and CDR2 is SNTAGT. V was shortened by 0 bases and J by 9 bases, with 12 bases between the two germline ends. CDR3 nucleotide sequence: TGTGCCAGCAGTGACTCGGGCGGGTGGGGGCAGTACTTC. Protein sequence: CASSDSGGWGQYF.

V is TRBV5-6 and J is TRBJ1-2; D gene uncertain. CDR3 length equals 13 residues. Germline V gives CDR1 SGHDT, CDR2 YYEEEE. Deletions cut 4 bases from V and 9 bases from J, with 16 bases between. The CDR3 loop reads CASSEDHQRSYTF. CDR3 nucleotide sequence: TGTGCCAGCAGCGAGGACCATCAGCGGAGCTACACCTTC.